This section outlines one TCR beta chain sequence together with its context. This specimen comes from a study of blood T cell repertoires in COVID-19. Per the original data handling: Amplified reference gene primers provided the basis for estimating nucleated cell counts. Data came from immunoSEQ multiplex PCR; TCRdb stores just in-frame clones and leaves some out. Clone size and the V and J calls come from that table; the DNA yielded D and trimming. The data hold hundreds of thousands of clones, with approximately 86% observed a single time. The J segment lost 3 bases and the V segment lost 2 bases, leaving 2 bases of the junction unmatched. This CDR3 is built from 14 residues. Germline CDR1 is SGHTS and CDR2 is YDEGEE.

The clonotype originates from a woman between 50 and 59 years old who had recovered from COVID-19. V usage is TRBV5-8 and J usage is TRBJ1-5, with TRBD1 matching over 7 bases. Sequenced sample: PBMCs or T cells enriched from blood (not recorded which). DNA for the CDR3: TGTGCCAGCAGCTTCGGACAGGTCAATCAGCCCCAGCATTTT. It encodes CASSFGQVNQPQHF.